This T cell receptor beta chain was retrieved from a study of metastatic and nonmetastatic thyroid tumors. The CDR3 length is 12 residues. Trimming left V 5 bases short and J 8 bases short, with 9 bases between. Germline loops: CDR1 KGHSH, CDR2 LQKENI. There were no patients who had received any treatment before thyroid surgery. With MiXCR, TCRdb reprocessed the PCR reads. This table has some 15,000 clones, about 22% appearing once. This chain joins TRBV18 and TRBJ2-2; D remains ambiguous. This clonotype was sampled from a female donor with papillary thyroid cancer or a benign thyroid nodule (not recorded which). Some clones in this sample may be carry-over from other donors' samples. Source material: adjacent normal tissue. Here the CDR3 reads CASSTEVGELFF. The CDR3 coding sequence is TGTGCCAGCTCAACGGAAGTGGGGGAGCTGTTTTTT.